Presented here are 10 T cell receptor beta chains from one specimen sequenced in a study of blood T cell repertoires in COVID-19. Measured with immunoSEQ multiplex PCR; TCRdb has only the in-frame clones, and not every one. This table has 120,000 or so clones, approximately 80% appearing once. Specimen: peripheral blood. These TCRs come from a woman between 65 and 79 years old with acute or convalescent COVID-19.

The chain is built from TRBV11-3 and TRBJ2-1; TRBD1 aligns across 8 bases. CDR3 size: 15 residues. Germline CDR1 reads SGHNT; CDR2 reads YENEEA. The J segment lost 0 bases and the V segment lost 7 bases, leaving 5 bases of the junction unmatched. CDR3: CASKGTGYSYNEQFF. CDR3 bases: TGTGCCAGCAAGGGGACAGGATACTCCTACAATGAGCAGTTCTTC.

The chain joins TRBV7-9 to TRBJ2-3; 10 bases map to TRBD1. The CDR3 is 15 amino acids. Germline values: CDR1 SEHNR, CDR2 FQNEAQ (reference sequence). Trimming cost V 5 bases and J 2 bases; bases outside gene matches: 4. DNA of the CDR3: TGTGCCAGCAGCCTGGGACAGGGGAACACAGATACGCAGTATTTT. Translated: CASSLGQGNTDTQYF.

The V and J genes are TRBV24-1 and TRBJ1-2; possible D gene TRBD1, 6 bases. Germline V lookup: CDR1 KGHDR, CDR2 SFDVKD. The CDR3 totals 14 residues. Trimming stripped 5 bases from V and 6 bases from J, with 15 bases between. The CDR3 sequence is CATSGTGTTHGYTF. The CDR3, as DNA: TGTGCCACCAGTGGGACCGGGACAACACATGGCTACACCTTC.

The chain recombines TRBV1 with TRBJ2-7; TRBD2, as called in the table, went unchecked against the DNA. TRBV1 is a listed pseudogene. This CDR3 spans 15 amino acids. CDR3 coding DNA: TGCACCAGCAGCCATGGGACTAGCGGGGCAGGCGAGCAGTACGTC. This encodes CTSSHGTSGAGEQYV.

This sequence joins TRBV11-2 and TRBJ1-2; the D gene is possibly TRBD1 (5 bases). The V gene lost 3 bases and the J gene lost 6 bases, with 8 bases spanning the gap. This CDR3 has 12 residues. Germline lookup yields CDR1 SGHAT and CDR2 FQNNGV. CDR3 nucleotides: TGTGCCAGCAGCTTCGGGGGGGATGGCTACACCTTC. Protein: CASSFGGDGYTF.

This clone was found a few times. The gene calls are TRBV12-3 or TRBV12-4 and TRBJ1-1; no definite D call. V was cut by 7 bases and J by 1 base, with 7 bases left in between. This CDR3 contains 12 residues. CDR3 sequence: CASNFRNTEAFF. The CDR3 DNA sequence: TGTGCCAGCAATTTCAGGAACACTGAAGCTTTCTTT.

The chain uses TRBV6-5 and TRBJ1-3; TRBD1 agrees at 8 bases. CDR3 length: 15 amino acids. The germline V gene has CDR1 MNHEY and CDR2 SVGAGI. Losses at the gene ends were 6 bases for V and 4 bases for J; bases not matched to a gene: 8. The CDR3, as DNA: TGTGCCAGCAGACGGACAGGGACTGCCGGAAACACCATATATTTT. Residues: CASRRTGTAGNTIYF.

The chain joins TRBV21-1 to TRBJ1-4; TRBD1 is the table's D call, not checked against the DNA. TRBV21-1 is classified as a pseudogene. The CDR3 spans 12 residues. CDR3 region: CASRQGNEKLFF. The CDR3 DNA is TGTGCCAGCCGACAGGGAAATGAAAAACTGTTTTTT.

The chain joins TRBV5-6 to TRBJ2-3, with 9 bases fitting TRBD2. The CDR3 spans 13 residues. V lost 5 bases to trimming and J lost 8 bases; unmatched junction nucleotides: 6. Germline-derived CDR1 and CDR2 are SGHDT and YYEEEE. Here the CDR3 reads CASRRTSVATQYF. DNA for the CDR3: TGTGCCAGCAGACGGACTAGCGTAGCTACGCAGTATTTT.

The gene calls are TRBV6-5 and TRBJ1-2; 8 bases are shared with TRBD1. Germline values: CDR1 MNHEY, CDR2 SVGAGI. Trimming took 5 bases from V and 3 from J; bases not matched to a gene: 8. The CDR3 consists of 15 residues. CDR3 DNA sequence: TGTGCCAGCAGTCGTGGACAGGGTGTTGACTATGGCTACACCTTC. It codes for CASSRGQGVDYGYTF.